Below, 7 T cell receptor beta chains from the same sample are listed, as sequenced in a study of cytomegalovirus exposure and HLA in healthy donors. 60 Vbeta and 13 Jbeta primers were used in PCR. Measured with immunoSEQ multiplex PCR; TCRdb has only the in-frame clones, and not every one. The table includes around 190,000 clones, around 81% detected once. The sample was PBMCs. The receptors originated from a man aged 40-49 years in good health and CMV-seronegative.

The table lists this clone with a count of one. The chain is built from TRBV15 and TRBJ1-1; weak D call: TRBD1 (5 bases). The germline V gene encodes CDR1 LNHNV and CDR2 YYDKDF (reference sequence). There are 14 residues in the CDR3. Trimming cost V 5 bases and J 5 bases, with 15 bases left between them. The CDR3 DNA sequence: TGTGCCACCAGCCACCCGGGGGGAGTAACTGAAGCTTTCTTT. Its translation: CATSHPGGVTEAFF.

CDR3 sequence: CASSRADREWTEAFF. The CDR3 nucleotides are TGTGCCAGCAGCAGGGCGGACAGGGAATGGACTGAAGCTTTCTTT. This sequence joins TRBV9 and TRBJ1-1, with 8 bases matching TRBD1. CDR3 length equals 15 residues. The J segment lost 5 bases and the V segment lost 4 bases, leaving 10 bases of the junction unmatched. Per germline, CDR1 SGDLS and CDR2 YYNGEE.

The V gene is TRBV7-9, the J gene TRBJ1-1; 8 bases are a match to TRBD1. Germline CDR1 is SEHNR and CDR2 is FQNEAQ (reference sequence). The CDR3 has 15 amino acids. Trimming cost V 5 bases and J 6 bases; bases outside gene matches: 11. This CDR3 reads CASSGRQGLSAEAFF. CDR3 nucleotide sequence: TGTGCCAGCAGCGGGAGACAGGGGTTAAGCGCTGAAGCTTTCTTT.

The chain employs TRBV6-6 and TRBJ2-2; 9 bases agree with TRBD1. The CDR3 runs to 16 residues. The ends lost 2 bases at V and 8 bases at J; junction bases unmatched: 9. Germline CDR1 reads MNHNY; CDR2 reads SVGAGI (reference sequence). The CDR3 is CASSYAGTGSSGELFF. CDR3 bases: TGTGCCAGCAGTTACGCCGGGACAGGGAGTTCGGGGGAGCTGTTTTTT.

The chain recombines TRBV27 with TRBJ2-3, with D perhaps matching TRBD1 (6 bases). Looked up from germline, CDR1 is MNHEY and CDR2 is SMNVEV (reference sequence). This CDR3 has 15 residues. V shed 6 bases and J shed 13 bases, with 26 bases lying between them. In DNA form, the CDR3 reads TGTGCCAGCAGCCAGTCCCTCCGATGGGGACACCCGGAGTATTTT. Translating gives CASSQSLRWGHPEYF.

The chain carries TRBV7-9 and TRBJ1-3; TRBD1 matches 7 bases. The CDR3 is 15 residues long. Germline V lookup: CDR1 SEHNR, CDR2 FQNEAQ (reference sequence). V trimming: 2 bases; J trimming: 2 bases; junction bases outside the gene matches: 3. The CDR3 DNA is TGTGCCAGCAGCTTATTAACAGGGGCTGGAAACACCATATATTTT. Residues: CASSLLTGAGNTIYF.

The chain joins TRBV11-3 to TRBJ1-1; D gene unclear. V dropped 2 bases and J dropped 1 base, with 8 bases sitting between them. The CDR3 runs 14 residues. Germline CDR1 and CDR2: SGHNT and YENEEA. The CDR3 DNA reads as TGTGCCAGCAGCTTATTTAACAGGAACACTGAAGCTTTCTTT. Its translation: CASSLFNRNTEAFF.